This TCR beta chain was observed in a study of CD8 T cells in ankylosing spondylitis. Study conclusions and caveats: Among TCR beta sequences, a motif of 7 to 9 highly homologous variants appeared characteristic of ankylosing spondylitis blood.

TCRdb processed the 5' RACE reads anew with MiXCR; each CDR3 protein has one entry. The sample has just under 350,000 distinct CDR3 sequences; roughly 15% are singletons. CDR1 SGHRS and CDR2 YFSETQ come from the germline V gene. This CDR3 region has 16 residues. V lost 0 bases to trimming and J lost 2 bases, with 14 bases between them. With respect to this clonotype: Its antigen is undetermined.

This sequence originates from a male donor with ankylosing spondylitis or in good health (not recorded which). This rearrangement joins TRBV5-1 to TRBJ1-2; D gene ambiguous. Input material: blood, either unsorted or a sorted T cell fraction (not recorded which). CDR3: CASSLDSSRANYGYTF. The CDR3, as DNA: TGCGCCAGCAGCTTGGATTCGAGTCGGGCGAACTATGGCTACACCTTC.